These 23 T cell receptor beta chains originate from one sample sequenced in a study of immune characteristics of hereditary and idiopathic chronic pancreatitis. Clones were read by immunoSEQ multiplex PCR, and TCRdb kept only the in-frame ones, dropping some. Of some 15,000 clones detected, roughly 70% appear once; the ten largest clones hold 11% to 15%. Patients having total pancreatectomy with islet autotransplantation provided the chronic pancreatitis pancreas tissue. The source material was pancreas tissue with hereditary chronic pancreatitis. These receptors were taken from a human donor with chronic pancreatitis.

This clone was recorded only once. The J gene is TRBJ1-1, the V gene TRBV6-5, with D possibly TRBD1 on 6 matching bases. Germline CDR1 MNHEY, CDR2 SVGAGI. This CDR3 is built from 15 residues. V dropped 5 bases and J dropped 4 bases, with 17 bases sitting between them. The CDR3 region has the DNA TGTGCCAGCAGTACACACAGGGTTGGGGGCACTGAAGCTTTCTTT. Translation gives CASSTHRVGGTEAFF.

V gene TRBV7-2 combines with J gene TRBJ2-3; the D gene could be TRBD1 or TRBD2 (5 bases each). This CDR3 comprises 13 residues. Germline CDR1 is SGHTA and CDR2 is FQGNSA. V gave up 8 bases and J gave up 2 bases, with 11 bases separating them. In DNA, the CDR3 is TGTGCCAGCCGTTCCGGGACCACAGATACGCAGTATTTT. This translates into CASRSGTTDTQYF.

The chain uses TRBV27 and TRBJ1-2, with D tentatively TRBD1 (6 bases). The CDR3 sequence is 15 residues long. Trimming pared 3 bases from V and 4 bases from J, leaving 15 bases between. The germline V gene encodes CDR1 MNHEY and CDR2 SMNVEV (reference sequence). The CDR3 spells CASSLGRGLGYGYTF. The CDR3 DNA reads TGTGCCAGCAGTTTGGGCCGGGGGCTGGGCTATGGCTACACCTTC.

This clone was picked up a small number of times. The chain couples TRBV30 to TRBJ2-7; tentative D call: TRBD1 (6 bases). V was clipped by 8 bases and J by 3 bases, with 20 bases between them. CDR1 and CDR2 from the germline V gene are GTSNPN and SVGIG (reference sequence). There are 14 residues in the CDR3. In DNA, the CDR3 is TGTGCCGGGGTCCCCGGGACAAATCACTACGAGCAGTACTTC. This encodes CAGVPGTNHYEQYF.

CDR3 sequence reads: CASSSGQGADEQYF. The DNA for the CDR3 is TGTGCCAGCAGCTCCGGACAGGGGGCGGACGAGCAGTACTTC. V usage is TRBV9 and J usage is TRBJ2-7, with 11 nucleotides matching TRBD1. Germline lookup yields CDR1 SGDLS and CDR2 YYNGEE. CDR3 size: 14 residues. With 4 bases clipped from V and 5 bases from J, the junction kept 5 bases outside the gene matches.

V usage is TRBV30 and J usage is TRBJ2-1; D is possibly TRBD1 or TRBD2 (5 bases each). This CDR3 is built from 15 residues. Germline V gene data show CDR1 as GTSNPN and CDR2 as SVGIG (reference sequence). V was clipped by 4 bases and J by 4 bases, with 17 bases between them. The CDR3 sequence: CAWNPGTAGYNEQFF. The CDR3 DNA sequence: TGTGCCTGGAACCCAGGGACGGCCGGATACAATGAGCAGTTCTTC.

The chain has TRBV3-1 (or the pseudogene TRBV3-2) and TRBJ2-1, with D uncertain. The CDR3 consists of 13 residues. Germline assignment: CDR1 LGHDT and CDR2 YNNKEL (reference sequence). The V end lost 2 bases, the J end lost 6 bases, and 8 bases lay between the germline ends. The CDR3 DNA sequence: TGTGCCAGCAGCCAACTCGGCAGCAATGAGCAGTTCTTC. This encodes CASSQLGSNEQFF.

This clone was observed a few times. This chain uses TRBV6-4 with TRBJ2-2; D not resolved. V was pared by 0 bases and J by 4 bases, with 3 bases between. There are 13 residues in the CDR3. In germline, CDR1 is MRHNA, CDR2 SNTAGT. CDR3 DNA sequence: TGTGCCAGCAGTGACTCTAGCACCGGGGAGCTGTTTTTT. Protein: CASSDSSTGELFF.

CDR3 in amino acids: CASSEGTGSSYNEQFF. The CDR3 DNA is TGCGCCAGCAGCGAGGGGACTGGGAGCTCCTACAATGAGCAGTTCTTC. J is TRBJ2-1 and V is TRBV5-1, with D possibly matching TRBD2 (6 bases). Trimming took 4 bases from V and 0 from J, leaving 14 bases between them. CDR1 is SGHRS, CDR2 YFSETQ, per germline. The CDR3 loop spans 16 amino acids.

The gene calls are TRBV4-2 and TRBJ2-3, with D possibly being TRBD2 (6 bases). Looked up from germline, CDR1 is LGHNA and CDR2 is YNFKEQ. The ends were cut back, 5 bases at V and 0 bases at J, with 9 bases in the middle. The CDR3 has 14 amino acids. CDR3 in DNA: TGTGCCAGCAGCGGAAGCGGGAGCACAGATACGCAGTATTTT. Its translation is CASSGSGSTDTQYF.

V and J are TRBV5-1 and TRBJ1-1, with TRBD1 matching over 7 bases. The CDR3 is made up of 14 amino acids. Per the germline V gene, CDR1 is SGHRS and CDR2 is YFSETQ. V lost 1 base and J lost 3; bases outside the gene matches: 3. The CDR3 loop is CASSLPDRYTEAFF. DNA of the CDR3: TGCGCCAGCAGCTTGCCGGACAGGTACACTGAAGCTTTCTTT.

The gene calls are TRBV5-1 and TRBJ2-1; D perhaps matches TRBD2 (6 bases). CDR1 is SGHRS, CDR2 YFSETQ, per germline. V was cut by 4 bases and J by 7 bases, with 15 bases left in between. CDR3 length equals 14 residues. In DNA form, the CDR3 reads TGCGCCAGCAGCCCGGGGACGGAGGGTAATGAGCAGTTCTTC. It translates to CASSPGTEGNEQFF. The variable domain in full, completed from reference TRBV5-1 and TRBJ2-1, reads KAGVTQTPRYLIKTRGQQVTLSCSPISGHRSVSWYQQTPGQGLQFLFEYFSETQRNKGNFPGRFSGRQFSNSRSEMNVSTLELGDSALYLCASSPGTEGNEQFFGPGTRLTVL.

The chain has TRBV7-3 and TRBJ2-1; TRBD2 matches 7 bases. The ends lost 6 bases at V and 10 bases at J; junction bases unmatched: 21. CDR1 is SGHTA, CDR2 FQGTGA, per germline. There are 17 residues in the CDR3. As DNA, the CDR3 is TGTGCCAGCAGTTCGGCCGCTGGCGGGAGATTACGTGGGGAGCAGTTCTTC. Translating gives CASSSAAGGRLRGEQFF.

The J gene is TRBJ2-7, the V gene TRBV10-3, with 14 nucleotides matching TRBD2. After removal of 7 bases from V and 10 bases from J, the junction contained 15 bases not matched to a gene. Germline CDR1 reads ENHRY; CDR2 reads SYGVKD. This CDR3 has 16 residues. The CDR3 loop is CAIKEFSGLAGGIQYF. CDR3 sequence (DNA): TGTGCCATCAAAGAGTTTTCCGGACTAGCGGGAGGAATACAGTACTTC.

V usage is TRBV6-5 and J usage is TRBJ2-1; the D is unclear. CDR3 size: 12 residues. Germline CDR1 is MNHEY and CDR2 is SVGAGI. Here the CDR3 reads CSVGSSYNEQFF. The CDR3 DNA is TGTTCTGTGGGTAGCTCCTACAATGAGCAGTTCTTC.

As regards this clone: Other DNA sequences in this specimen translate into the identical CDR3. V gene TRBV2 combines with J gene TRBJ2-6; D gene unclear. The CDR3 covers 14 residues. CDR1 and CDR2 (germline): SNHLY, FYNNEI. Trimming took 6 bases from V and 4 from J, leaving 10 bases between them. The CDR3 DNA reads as TGTGCCAGCAGCGCTCGGTCAGGGGCCAACGTCCTGACTTTC. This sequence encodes CASSARSGANVLTF.

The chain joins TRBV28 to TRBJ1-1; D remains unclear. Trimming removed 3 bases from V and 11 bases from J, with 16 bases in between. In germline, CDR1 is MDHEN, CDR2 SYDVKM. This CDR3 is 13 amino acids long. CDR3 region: CASSLRAGRLAFF. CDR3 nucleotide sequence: TGTGCCAGCAGTTTGAGGGCAGGCCGTCTGGCTTTCTTT.

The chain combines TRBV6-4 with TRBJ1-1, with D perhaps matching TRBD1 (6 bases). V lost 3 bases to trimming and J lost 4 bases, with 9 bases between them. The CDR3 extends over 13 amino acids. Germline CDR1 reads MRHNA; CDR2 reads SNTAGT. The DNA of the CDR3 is TGTGCCAGCAGTGAGGGAGGGGGCACTGAAGCTTTCTTT. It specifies CASSEGGGTEAFF.

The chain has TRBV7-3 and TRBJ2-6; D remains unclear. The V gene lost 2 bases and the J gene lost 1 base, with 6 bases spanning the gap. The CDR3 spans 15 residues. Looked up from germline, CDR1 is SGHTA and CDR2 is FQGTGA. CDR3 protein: CASSLEYSGANVLTF. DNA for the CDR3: TGTGCCAGCAGCTTAGAGTATTCTGGGGCCAACGTCCTGACTTTC.

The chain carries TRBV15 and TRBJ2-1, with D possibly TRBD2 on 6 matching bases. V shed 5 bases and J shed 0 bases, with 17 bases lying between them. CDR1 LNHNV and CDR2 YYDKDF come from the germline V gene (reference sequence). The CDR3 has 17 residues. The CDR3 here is CATSSLFGGSSYNEQFF. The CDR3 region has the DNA TGTGCCACCAGCTCATTATTCGGGGGTAGCTCCTACAATGAGCAGTTCTTC.

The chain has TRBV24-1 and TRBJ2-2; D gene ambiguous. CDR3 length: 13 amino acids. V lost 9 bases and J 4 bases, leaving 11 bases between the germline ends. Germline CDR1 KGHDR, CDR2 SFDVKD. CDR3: CATDMDLTGELFF. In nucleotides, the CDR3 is TGTGCCACCGACATGGACCTCACCGGGGAGCTGTTTTTT.

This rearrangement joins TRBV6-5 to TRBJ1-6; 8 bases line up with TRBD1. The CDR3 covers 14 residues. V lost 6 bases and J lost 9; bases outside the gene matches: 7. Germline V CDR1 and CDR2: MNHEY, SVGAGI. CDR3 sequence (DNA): TGTGCCAGCAGGATGACAGGGGAGGGTTCACCCCTCCACTTT. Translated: CASRMTGEGSPLHF.

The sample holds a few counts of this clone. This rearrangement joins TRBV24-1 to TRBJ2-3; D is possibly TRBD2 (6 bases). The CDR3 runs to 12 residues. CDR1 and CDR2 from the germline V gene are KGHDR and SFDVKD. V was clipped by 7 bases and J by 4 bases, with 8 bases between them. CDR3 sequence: CATRGGPDTQYF. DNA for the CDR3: TGTGCCACCAGGGGAGGCCCAGATACGCAGTATTTT.